These 30 T cell receptor beta chains were all obtained from the same sample, sequenced in a study of identical twins. One entry per CDR3 protein, called by TCRdb with MiXCR from the 5' RACE reads. Here the sample spans 1,800,000 or so distinct CDR3 sequences, roughly 35% being singletons. The sample taken for sequencing was cord blood. Receptor source: a newborn girl in good health.

The chain combines TRBV7-9 with TRBJ1-6, with D perhaps TRBD1 (5 bases). The CDR3 totals 15 residues. Germline CDR1 SEHNR, CDR2 FQNEAQ (reference sequence). The V end lost 3 bases, the J end lost 6 bases, and 12 bases lay between the germline ends. CDR3 residues: CASSFAGRVNSPLHF. The DNA of the CDR3 is TGTGCCAGCAGCTTTGCAGGGCGCGTTAATTCACCCCTCCACTTT.

This rearrangement joins TRBV12-3 or TRBV12-4 to TRBJ1-5; 9 nucleotides agree with TRBD1. The V segment lost 0 bases and the J segment 2 bases; nucleotides outside the gene matches: 2. CDR3 length: 16 amino acids. CDR3 sequence: CASSLARDRGNQPQHF. In DNA form, the CDR3 reads TGTGCCAGCAGTTTAGCGCGGGACAGGGGCAATCAGCCCCAGCATTTT.

This clonotype was counted only a few times. CDR3 in DNA: TGTGCCAGCAGCCTACAGGTACCTAGTGGAGGCTACACCTTC. Residues: CASSLQVPSGGYTF. J is TRBJ1-2 and V is TRBV28, with D tentatively TRBD1 (5 bases). The germline gives CDR1 MDHEN, CDR2 SYDVKM. V was shortened by 6 bases and J by 8 bases, with 19 bases between the two germline ends. The CDR3 is 14 amino acids.

This clonotype was counted a few times. This chain links TRBV5-1 with TRBJ2-3, with TRBD2 matching over 12 bases. This CDR3 comprises 17 residues. The germline V gene has CDR1 SGHRS and CDR2 YFSETQ. With 4 bases clipped from V and 4 bases from J, the junction kept 10 bases outside the gene matches. The CDR3 DNA follows: TGCGCCAGCAGCCCTCGGACTAGCGGGAAGACAGCAGATACGCAGTATTTT. As protein: CASSPRTSGKTADTQYF.

At least ten counts were recorded for this clonotype. The rearrangement uses TRBV7-2 and TRBJ2-1; D remains unclear. The V gene lost 3 bases and the J gene lost 2 bases, with 14 bases spanning the gap. The CDR3 sequence is 16 residues long. Germline CDR1 and CDR2: SGHTA and FQGNSA. The CDR3 region is CASSLVSLGTYNEQFF. The CDR3 DNA follows: TGTGCCAGCAGCTTGGTTAGTCTAGGAACCTACAATGAGCAGTTCTTC.

J is TRBJ2-3 and V is TRBV25-1; the match to TRBD2 covers 8 bases. The ends lost 4 bases at V and 1 base at J; junction bases unmatched: 4. The CDR3 length is 15 residues. Germline V gene lookup returns CDR1 MGHDK and CDR2 SYGVNS. The CDR3: CASSGWRGGTDTQYF. The CDR3 DNA reads as TGTGCCAGCAGTGGATGGCGGGGGGGCACAGATACGCAGTATTTT.

This chain joins TRBV2 and TRBJ1-1; a possible D gene is TRBD1 (6 bases). Germline V gene data show CDR1 as SNHLY and CDR2 as FYNNEI. The CDR3 covers 14 residues. With 5 bases removed from V and 3 bases from J, the gap between germline ends came to 13 bases. The CDR3 loop reads CASSLGTLDTEAFF. CDR3 DNA: TGTGCCAGCAGTTTAGGGACACTGGACACTGAAGCTTTCTTT.

The rearrangement links TRBV19 to TRBJ2-4; D might be TRBD2 (5 bases). Trimming cost V 1 base and J 1 base, with 17 bases left between them. The CDR3 covers 18 residues. Germline-derived CDR1 and CDR2 are LNHDA and SQIVND (reference sequence). For the CDR3, the DNA is TGTGCCAGTAGTATAGTCCCCGGTAGAGGGCTGGCCAAAAACATTCAGTACTTC. This sequence encodes CASSIVPGRGLAKNIQYF. Drawing the rest from reference TRBV19 and TRBJ2-4, the complete variable domain is DGGITQSPKYLFRKEGQNVTLSCEQNLNHDAMYWYRQDPGQGLRLIYYSQIVNDFQKGDIAEGYSVSREKKESFPLTVTSAQKNPTAFYLCASSIVPGRGLAKNIQYFGAGTRLSVL.

The chain uses TRBV29-1 and TRBJ2-5, with D unclear. The V end was cut by 5 bases, the J end by 2 bases, with 9 bases between. Germline CDR1 is SQVTM and CDR2 is ANQGSEA. The CDR3 contains 12 residues. The CDR3 reads CSVWPLQETQYF. The DNA for the CDR3 is TGCAGCGTTTGGCCACTTCAAGAGACCCAGTACTTC.

In this sample, this clonotype turned up a few times. The chain joins TRBV5-1 to TRBJ2-5; D possibly corresponds to TRBD1 (6 bases). Trimming cost V 3 bases and J 0 bases, with 18 bases left between them. CDR1 is SGHRS, CDR2 YFSETQ, per germline. The CDR3 length is 17 residues. The CDR3 loop reads CASSSLRRDKYQETQYF. The CDR3 bases are TGCGCCAGCAGCTCCCTCCGAAGGGACAAGTACCAAGAGACCCAGTACTTC.

This clonotype occurred a few times. J is TRBJ2-7 and V is TRBV20-1, with unresolved D. Trimming took 5 bases from V and 4 from J, leaving 15 bases between them. CDR1 is DFQATT and CDR2 is SNEGSKA in the germline V gene (reference sequence). This CDR3 contains 13 residues. The CDR3 sequence is CSASLPAPYEQYF. The CDR3, as DNA: TGCAGTGCTTCGCTACCAGCTCCTTACGAGCAGTACTTC.

This clonotype was picked up a small number of times. The chain couples TRBV20-1 to TRBJ2-3; 8 bases are a match to TRBD2. Germline lookup yields CDR1 DFQATT and CDR2 SNEGSKA (reference sequence). CDR3 length equals 12 residues. With V trimmed by 8 bases and J by 4 bases, 5 bases remained unmatched. The CDR3 sequence: CSPGRAADTQYF. CDR3 nucleotides: TGCAGTCCCGGGAGGGCAGCAGATACGCAGTATTTT.

The genes are TRBV18 and TRBJ2-3; 7 bases match TRBD1. CDR1 is KGHSH and CDR2 is LQKENI in the germline V gene. J lost 0 bases, V lost 4 bases, and 7 bases had no gene match. This CDR3 contains 16 residues. This CDR3 is CASSRRTGPSTDTQYF. The CDR3, as DNA: TGTGCCAGCTCACGAAGGACAGGTCCTAGCACAGATACGCAGTATTTT.

The genes are TRBV9 and TRBJ2-7; D not resolved. V was trimmed by 4 bases and J by 2 bases, leaving 22 bases between them. The CDR3 length is 17 residues. The germline gives CDR1 SGDLS, CDR2 YYNGEE. As DNA, the CDR3 is TGTGCCAGCAGCCCCCACTCGAGAAATTACTACCCCTACGAGCAGTACTTC. This codes for CASSPHSRNYYPYEQYF.

The chain employs TRBV2 and TRBJ2-3, with TRBD1 matching 10 bases. Trimming at V came to 6 bases and at J to 7 bases, leaving 4 bases not matched to a gene. Germline V CDR1 and CDR2: SNHLY, FYNNEI. The CDR3 length is 13 residues. This CDR3 reads CASRGTGANTQYF. Here the CDR3 DNA reads TGTGCCAGCAGGGGGACAGGGGCGAATACGCAGTATTTT.

This sequence joins TRBV24-1 and TRBJ2-1, with 8 nucleotides matching TRBD1. The DNA matches TRBJ2-7 better at its end, which makes the J call doubtful. CDR3 size: 16 residues. The germline V gene encodes CDR1 KGHDR and CDR2 SFDVKD. The CDR3 sequence: CATSDAGTGAYNEQYF. CDR3 in DNA: TGTGCCACCAGTGATGCCGGGACAGGAGCCTACAATGAGCAGTACTTC.

This clonotype was counted once. This chain uses TRBV20-1 with TRBJ2-5; 9 bases map to TRBD2. The J call may be faulty, since TRBJ2-1 better matches the DNA end. Germline assignment: CDR1 DFQATT and CDR2 SNEGSKA (reference sequence). This CDR3 comprises 15 residues. CDR3 in amino acids: CSATLVAGVRETQFF. CDR3 DNA sequence: TGCAGTGCTACCCTAGTAGCGGGAGTTCGAGAGACCCAGTTCTTC.

J is TRBJ2-3 and V is TRBV6-1, with no clear D. V lost 6 bases, J lost 1 base, and 11 bases lay in between. The CDR3 covers 14 residues. Germline V gives CDR1 MNHNS, CDR2 SASEGT. The CDR3: CASSGTEGTDTQYF. In DNA, the CDR3 is TGTGCCAGCAGCGGTACAGAGGGCACAGATACGCAGTATTTT.

V and J are TRBV14 and TRBJ1-2; possible D gene TRBD1, 5 bases. This CDR3 contains 14 residues. In germline, CDR1 is SGHDN, CDR2 FVKESK. Trimming removed 1 base from V and 5 bases from J, with 11 bases in between. The CDR3 protein is CASSQATVPYGYTF. The CDR3 DNA reads as TGTGCCAGCAGCCAAGCGACAGTCCCATATGGCTACACCTTC.

V and J are TRBV6-5 and TRBJ2-3; 10 bases map to TRBD2. Germline CDR1 reads MNHEY; CDR2 reads SVGAGI. V trimming: 0 bases; J trimming: 5 bases; junction bases outside the gene matches: 2. The CDR3 is made up of 15 amino acids. CDR3 DNA: TGTGCCAGCAGTTACTCTAGCGGGAGGCGAGATACGCAGTATTTT. Translating it yields CASSYSSGRRDTQYF.

Of note for this clonotype: It is likely a read error, because the conserved phenylalanine at the end of the CDR3 is missing. V is TRBV14 and J is TRBJ2-1; 9 nucleotides align to TRBD2. CDR1 is SGHDN and CDR2 is FVKESK in the germline V gene. Trimming cost V 3 bases and J 9 bases; bases outside gene matches: 9. CDR3 length: 15 amino acids. CDR3 coding DNA: TGTGCCAGCAGCCAGTTGCGGGGGGGCCAGGGTGAGCAGTTCTTA. Amino acids: CASSQLRGGQGEQFL.

This clonotype was detected only a few times. The gene calls are TRBV7-6 and TRBJ2-7; TRBD2 matches 8 bases. J gave up 7 bases and V 0 bases, and 11 bases lay outside the gene matches. The CDR3 consists of 16 residues. The germline CDR1 and CDR2 sequences are SGHVS and FNYEAQ. The CDR3 DNA reads as TGTGCCAGCAGCTTAGCGGCGGGGGGCTCCTACAATGAGCAGTACTTC. Its protein product is CASSLAAGGSYNEQYF.

This clonotype has a count of ten or more. The chain recombines TRBV28 with TRBJ2-1; TRBD2 matches at 8 bases. The CDR3 spans 16 residues. J gave up 0 bases and V 4 bases, and 5 bases lay outside the gene matches. Germline assignment: CDR1 MDHEN and CDR2 SYDVKM. CDR3 DNA: TGTGCCAGCAGTTCTCCAAGCGGGAGCTCCTACAATGAGCAGTTCTTC. This encodes CASSSPSGSSYNEQFF.

There are a few counts of this clonotype. The chain joins TRBV28 to TRBJ2-7; D not resolved. The length of the CDR3 is 12 residues. V was clipped by 6 bases and J by 2 bases, with 8 bases between them. Germline-derived CDR1 and CDR2 are MDHEN and SYDVKM. The CDR3 region is CASRVRPYEQYF. CDR3 in DNA: TGTGCCAGCAGGGTACGGCCCTACGAGCAGTACTTC. The variable domain in full, with the rest retrieved from reference TRBV28 and TRBJ2-7, is DVKVTQSSRYLVKRTGEKVFLECVQDMDHENMFWYRQDPGLGLRLIYFSYDVKMKEKGDIPEGYSVSREKKERFSLILESASTNQTSMYLCASRVRPYEQYFGPGTRLTVT.

This clonotype occurred a few times. The chain joins TRBV15 to TRBJ1-5; D is unclear. Trimming took 1 base from V and 9 from J, leaving 10 bases between them. Germline loops: CDR1 LNHNV, CDR2 YYDKDF (reference sequence). The CDR3 is made up of 13 amino acids. The CDR3 DNA reads TGTGCCACCAGCAGAGCCCTCCTAGGGCCCCAGCATTTT. It codes for CATSRALLGPQHF.

DNA for the CDR3: TGTGCCAGCAGTGAAGCCCGGGGAGACTATGGCTACACCTTC. Its protein is CASSEARGDYGYTF. The chain links TRBV2 to TRBJ1-2; the D is unclear. Germline-derived CDR1 and CDR2 are SNHLY and FYNNEI. CDR3 size: 14 residues. Trimming removed 0 bases from V and 3 bases from J, with 8 bases in between.

This clonotype was seen repeatedly, ten times or more. CDR3 DNA sequence: TGTGCCAGCAGGGACTTCACAGATACGCAGTATTTT. It translates to CASRDFTDTQYF. The rearrangement joins TRBV2 to TRBJ2-3; a possible D gene is TRBD2 (5 bases). V lost 6 bases to trimming and J lost 2 bases, with 6 bases between them. The CDR3 runs 12 residues. Germline CDR1 reads SNHLY; CDR2 reads FYNNEI.

V is TRBV27 and J is TRBJ2-1, with 12 bases aligning to TRBD2. This CDR3 is 16 amino acids long. J gave up 5 bases and V 4 bases, and 6 bases lay outside the gene matches. CDR1 is MNHEY, CDR2 SMNVEV, per germline (reference sequence). CDR3 region: CASSSSSGRVNNEQFF. CDR3 coding DNA: TGTGCCAGCAGTTCCTCTAGCGGGAGGGTAAACAATGAGCAGTTCTTC.

This clonotype was seen ten or more times. This chain links TRBV29-1 with TRBJ2-3; D is unclear. Trimming shortened V by 3 bases and J by 5 bases, and 15 bases separated the two germline ends. Germline V lookup: CDR1 SQVTM, CDR2 ANQGSEA. The CDR3 covers 14 residues. In nucleotides, the CDR3 is TGCAGCGTTGAGAAACGCGGCATTGGAGATACGCAGTATTTT. Its translation is CSVEKRGIGDTQYF.

The chain employs TRBV20-1 and TRBJ2-4; 8 nucleotides match TRBD2. Matching the DNA end better, TRBJ2-7 makes the J call doubtful. Germline-derived CDR1 and CDR2 are DFQATT and SNEGSKA (reference sequence). The CDR3 length is 13 residues. The CDR3 region has the DNA TGCAGTGCTAGGATAGCGGGAAGGTACGAGCAGTACTTC. It codes for CSARIAGRYEQYF.